These T cell receptor beta chains were read from a single sample in a study of T cell responses to AZD1222 COVID-19 vaccine. Sequenced by immunoSEQ multiplex PCR; TCRdb stores in-frame clones only, minus some. Among 100,000 to 150,000 clones listed, approximately 90% were seen once. Source: peripheral blood, taken on day 0 of AZD1222 vaccination. These receptor sequences come from an adult in good health. CDR3s include the opening cysteine and the closing phenylalanine or tryptophan. Each record gives: D gene, J gene, V gene, clone size, CDR3 protein, CDR3 DNA. The D gene is left open where the match is weak. Some rows mark clone size as missing; the rest say once, few, many or name a class of expanded clone.

D gene: NA; J gene: TRBJ1-5; V gene: TRBV7-9; clone size: few; CDR3 protein: CASSPSGGGVQPQHF; CDR3 DNA: TGTGCCAGCAGCCCTTCCGGTGGGGGGGTTCAGCCCCAGCATTTT
D gene: TRBD2; J gene: TRBJ2-5; V gene: TRBV19; clone size: NA; CDR3 protein: CASSAKTSGGRETQYF; CDR3 DNA: TGTGCCAGTAGTGCCAAGACTAGCGGGGGGCGGGAGACCCAGTACTTC
D gene: TRBD1; J gene: TRBJ1-2; V gene: TRBV9; clone size: NA; CDR3 protein: CASSETGDGYGYTF; CDR3 DNA: TGTGCCAGCAGCGAGACAGGGGATGGGTATGGCTACACCTTC
D gene: NA; J gene: TRBJ2-2; V gene: TRBV6-6; clone size: NA; CDR3 protein: CASMQTGELFF; CDR3 DNA: TGTGCCAGCATGCAGACCGGGGAGCTGTTTTTT
D gene: NA; J gene: TRBJ1-4; V gene: TRBV7-2; clone size: NA; CDR3 protein: CASSLIKGSEKLFF; CDR3 DNA: TGTGCCAGCAGCTTAATTAAGGGGAGCGAAAAACTGTTTTTT
D gene: NA; J gene: TRBJ2-5; V gene: TRBV27; clone size: NA; CDR3 protein: CASSFAGTHQETQYF; CDR3 DNA: TGTGCCAGCAGTTTCGCCGGGACACACCAAGAGACCCAGTACTTC
D gene: TRBD2; J gene: TRBJ2-3; V gene: TRBV6-6; clone size: few; CDR3 protein: CASPPWTSGHTDTQYF; CDR3 DNA: TGTGCCAGCCCACCTTGGACTAGCGGACACACAGATACGCAGTATTTT
D gene: NA; J gene: TRBJ1-6; V gene: TRBV9; clone size: NA; CDR3 protein: CASSVGPGRSPLHF; CDR3 DNA: TGTGCCAGCAGCGTAGGCCCAGGAAGATCACCCCTCCACTTT
D gene: NA; J gene: TRBJ1-5; V gene: TRBV12-3/TRBV12-4; clone size: NA; CDR3 protein: CASSRNSNQPQHF; CDR3 DNA: TGTGCCAGCAGTCGGAATAGCAATCAGCCCCAGCATTTT
D gene: NA; J gene: TRBJ1-3; V gene: TRBV2; clone size: NA; CDR3 protein: CASSEAGAGNTIYF; CDR3 DNA: TGTGCCAGCAGTGAAGCTGGGGCCGGAAACACCATATATTTT
D gene: TRBD1; J gene: TRBJ2-2; V gene: TRBV5-1; clone size: NA; CDR3 protein: CASSPGQGVNTGELFF; CDR3 DNA: TGCGCCAGCAGCCCGGGACAGGGAGTGAACACCGGGGAGCTGTTTTTT
D gene: NA; J gene: TRBJ2-5; V gene: TRBV6-2/TRBV6-3; clone size: NA; CDR3 protein: CASSYPPALDETQYF; CDR3 DNA: TGTGCCAGCAGTTACCCCCCAGCCCTCGACGAGACCCAGTACTTC
D gene: TRBD1; J gene: TRBJ2-7; V gene: TRBV29-1; clone size: NA; CDR3 protein: CSAQPTTGNYEQYF; CDR3 DNA: TGCAGCGCCCAACCGACGACAGGGAACTACGAGCAGTACTTC
D gene: TRBD1; J gene: TRBJ1-1; V gene: TRBV29-1; clone size: NA; CDR3 protein: CSGGQGVLGTEAFF; CDR3 DNA: TGCAGCGGGGGACAGGGTGTCCTGGGCACTGAAGCTTTCTTT
D gene: TRBD1; J gene: TRBJ2-1; V gene: TRBV11-2; clone size: NA; CDR3 protein: CASSSRTGGAEQFF; CDR3 DNA: TGTGCCAGCAGCTCGAGGACAGGGGGCGCTGAGCAGTTCTTC
D gene: NA; J gene: TRBJ1-1; V gene: TRBV27; clone size: few; CDR3 protein: CASSSRAGATEAFF; CDR3 DNA: TGTGCCAGCAGCTCTCGGGCAGGGGCTACTGAAGCTTTCTTT
D gene: TRBD1; J gene: TRBJ1-6; V gene: TRBV5-8; clone size: NA; CDR3 protein: CASSGGTVYNSPLHF; CDR3 DNA: TGTGCCAGCAGCGGAGGGACAGTTTATAATTCACCCCTCCACTTT
D gene: NA; J gene: TRBJ2-3; V gene: TRBV7-3; clone size: NA; CDR3 protein: CASSLTRADTDTQYF; CDR3 DNA: TGTGCCAGCAGCTTAACCCGAGCGGACACAGATACGCAGTATTTT
D gene: NA; J gene: TRBJ1-5; V gene: TRBV21-1; clone size: NA; CDR3 protein: CASSKVVRPMRNQPQHF; CDR3 DNA: TGTGCCAGCAGCAAAGTCGTTCGCCCGATGCGCAATCAGCCCCAGCATTTT
D gene: NA; J gene: TRBJ2-7; V gene: TRBV4-3; clone size: once; CDR3 protein: CASSRDTHSYEQYF; CDR3 DNA: TGCGCCAGCAGCCGGGACACCCACTCCTACGAGCAGTACTTC
D gene: TRBD1; J gene: TRBJ1-3; V gene: TRBV5-8; clone size: once; CDR3 protein: CASSATTGGSGNTIYF; CDR3 DNA: TGTGCCAGCAGCGCAACGACAGGGGGCTCTGGAAACACCATATATTTT
D gene: NA; J gene: TRBJ1-1; V gene: TRBV18; clone size: NA; CDR3 protein: CASSPGSLNTEAFF; CDR3 DNA: TGTGCCAGCTCACCCGGATCACTGAACACTGAAGCTTTCTTT
D gene: TRBD2; J gene: TRBJ2-5; V gene: TRBV11-2; clone size: NA; CDR3 protein: CASSKGTSEGETQYF; CDR3 DNA: TGTGCCAGCAGCAAAGGGACTAGCGAGGGCGAGACCCAGTACTTC
D gene: NA; J gene: TRBJ1-2; V gene: TRBV10-3; clone size: NA; CDR3 protein: CAISESADSYGYTF; CDR3 DNA: TGTGCCATCAGTGAGTCTGCGGACAGCTATGGCTACACCTTC
D gene: TRBD1; J gene: TRBJ1-2; V gene: TRBV7-9; clone size: NA; CDR3 protein: CASTTGQGASGYTF; CDR3 DNA: TGTGCCAGCACCACGGGACAGGGGGCTTCTGGCTACACCTTC
D gene: NA; J gene: TRBJ2-7; V gene: TRBV11-2; clone size: NA; CDR3 protein: CASTLGEADYEQYF; CDR3 DNA: TGTGCCAGCACTTTAGGGGAGGCAGACTACGAGCAGTACTTC
D gene: TRBD1; J gene: TRBJ2-7; V gene: TRBV2; clone size: NA; CDR3 protein: CASSDGQGGYEQYF; CDR3 DNA: TGTGCCAGCAGTGACGGACAGGGAGGATACGAGCAGTACTTC
D gene: TRBD1; J gene: TRBJ1-1; V gene: TRBV5-1; clone size: NA; CDR3 protein: CASSLQGSGNTEAFF; CDR3 DNA: TGCGCCAGCAGCTTACAGGGGTCGGGGAACACTGAAGCTTTCTTT
D gene: TRBD2; J gene: TRBJ2-1; V gene: TRBV14; clone size: NA; CDR3 protein: CASSHRWGGDNEQFF; CDR3 DNA: TGTGCCAGCAGCCATAGGTGGGGGGGGGACAATGAGCAGTTCTTC
D gene: NA; J gene: TRBJ2-7; V gene: TRBV5-6; clone size: NA; CDR3 protein: CASSLYPTGTFTYEQYF; CDR3 DNA: TGTGCCAGCAGTTTGTATCCGACAGGTACCTTTACCTACGAGCAGTACTTC
D gene: NA; J gene: TRBJ1-3; V gene: TRBV4-2; clone size: few; CDR3 protein: CASSHDQVPSGNTIYF; CDR3 DNA: TGTGCCAGCAGCCACGATCAGGTTCCCTCTGGAAACACCATATATTTT
D gene: NA; J gene: TRBJ1-2; V gene: TRBV14; clone size: NA; CDR3 protein: CASSLLQSGGDGYTF; CDR3 DNA: TGTGCCAGCAGCCTCCTTCAATCGGGGGGCGATGGCTACACCTTC
D gene: TRBD1; J gene: TRBJ1-5; V gene: TRBV7-9; clone size: NA; CDR3 protein: CASSLWRGQLSNQPQHF; CDR3 DNA: TGTGCCAGCAGCTTATGGAGGGGGCAGCTCAGTAATCAGCCCCAGCATTTT
D gene: TRBD1; J gene: TRBJ1-2; V gene: TRBV18; clone size: once; CDR3 protein: CASSPAGTGEGYTF; CDR3 DNA: TGTGCCAGCTCACCCGCCGGGACAGGGGAGGGCTACACCTTC
D gene: NA; J gene: TRBJ1-1; V gene: TRBV19; clone size: NA; CDR3 protein: CASSMYGSNTEAFF; CDR3 DNA: TGTGCCAGTAGTATGTACGGGTCAAACACTGAAGCTTTCTTT
D gene: NA; J gene: TRBJ2-5; V gene: TRBV9; clone size: NA; CDR3 protein: CASSVGGAPLETQYF; CDR3 DNA: TGTGCCAGCAGCGTAGGAGGGGCCCCGTTGGAGACCCAGTACTTC
D gene: NA; J gene: TRBJ2-5; V gene: TRBV6-6; clone size: NA; CDR3 protein: CASTTRSRAQETQYF; CDR3 DNA: TGTGCCAGCACAACCCGGTCGAGGGCACAAGAGACCCAGTACTTC
D gene: NA; J gene: TRBJ1-5; V gene: TRBV28; clone size: NA; CDR3 protein: CASTINQQPQHF; CDR3 DNA: TGTGCCAGCACCATCAACCAACAGCCCCAGCATTTT
D gene: NA; J gene: TRBJ1-1; V gene: TRBV6-5; clone size: NA; CDR3 protein: CASRRDILLGTEAFF; CDR3 DNA: TGTGCCAGCAGGCGGGACATCCTTCTAGGGACTGAAGCTTTCTTT
D gene: NA; J gene: TRBJ2-4; V gene: TRBV7-8; clone size: NA; CDR3 protein: CASSLESGNIQYF; CDR3 DNA: TGTGCCAGCAGCTTAGAATCTGGGAACATTCAGTACTTC
D gene: TRBD1; J gene: TRBJ1-5; V gene: TRBV7-9; clone size: once; CDR3 protein: CASSRYRGESNQPQHF; CDR3 DNA: TGTGCCAGCAGCCGATACAGGGGAGAAAGCAATCAGCCCCAGCATTTT
D gene: TRBD1; J gene: TRBJ1-6; V gene: TRBV9; clone size: once; CDR3 protein: CASSEKDRDTYNSPLHF; CDR3 DNA: TGTGCCAGCAGCGAAAAGGACAGGGACACCTATAATTCACCCCTCCACTTT
D gene: TRBD2; J gene: TRBJ2-5; V gene: TRBV18; clone size: NA; CDR3 protein: CASSPPSLAGGETQYF; CDR3 DNA: TGTGCCAGCTCACCACCGTCCCTAGCGGGTGGAGAGACCCAGTACTTC
D gene: NA; J gene: TRBJ1-3; V gene: TRBV10-1; clone size: NA; CDR3 protein: CASSGREDSGNTIYF; CDR3 DNA: TGCGCCAGCAGTGGGAGGGAAGACTCTGGAAACACCATATATTTT
D gene: NA; J gene: TRBJ1-6; V gene: TRBV27; clone size: once; CDR3 protein: CASSLGRNSPLHF; CDR3 DNA: TGTGCCAGCAGTTTAGGTAGAAATTCACCCCTCCACTTT
D gene: NA; J gene: TRBJ2-1; V gene: TRBV19; clone size: NA; CDR3 protein: CASSRGNEQFF; CDR3 DNA: TGTGCCAGTAGTCGGGGCAATGAGCAGTTCTTC
D gene: NA; J gene: TRBJ1-2; V gene: TRBV19; clone size: NA; CDR3 protein: CASTIGGDGYTF; CDR3 DNA: TGTGCCAGTACTATCGGAGGGGATGGCTACACCTTC
D gene: TRBD2; J gene: TRBJ2-4; V gene: TRBV7-2; clone size: NA; CDR3 protein: CASSPKGGSPNIQYF; CDR3 DNA: TGTGCCAGCAGCCCCAAGGGAGGGAGCCCAAACATTCAGTACTTC
D gene: NA; J gene: TRBJ2-5; V gene: TRBV7-2; clone size: once; CDR3 protein: CASSLSISPSQYF; CDR3 DNA: TGTGCCAGCAGCTTAAGTATTTCCCCCTCCCAGTACTTC
D gene: NA; J gene: TRBJ2-5; V gene: TRBV4-3; clone size: NA; CDR3 protein: CASSQDGGAGSETQYF; CDR3 DNA: TGCGCCAGCAGCCAAGACGGAGGGGCGGGGAGTGAGACCCAGTACTTC
D gene: NA; J gene: TRBJ1-1; V gene: TRBV24-1; clone size: NA; CDR3 protein: CATSDPQGSAFF; CDR3 DNA: TGTGCCACCAGTGATCCACAGGGTTCGGCTTTCTTT